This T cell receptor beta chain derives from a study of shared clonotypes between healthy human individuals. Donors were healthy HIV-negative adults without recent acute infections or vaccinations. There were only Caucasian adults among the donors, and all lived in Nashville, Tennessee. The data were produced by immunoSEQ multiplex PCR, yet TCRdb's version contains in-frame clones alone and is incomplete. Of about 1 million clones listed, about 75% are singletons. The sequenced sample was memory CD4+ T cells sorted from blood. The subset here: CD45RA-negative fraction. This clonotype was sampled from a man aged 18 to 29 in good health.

The DNA for the CDR3 is TGTGCCAGCAGCTTGACAGATTATAGCAATCAGCCCCAGCATTTT. Its translation is CASSLTDYSNQPQHF. The chain couples TRBV5-8 to TRBJ1-5; no clear D gene. The CDR3 length is 15 residues. V was cut by 1 base and J by 0 bases, with 8 bases left in between. Germline V gene data show CDR1 as SGHTS and CDR2 as YDEGEE.